This TCR beta chain comes out of a study of graft-versus-host responses after intestinal transplantation. The wider study: For 3 to 4 years after anti-thymocyte globulin induction, all recipients took tacrolimus and steroids. General study points: Analysis identified GvH clones in recipient marrow, with some appearing first in ileum or blood.

V was trimmed by 4 bases and J by 3 bases, leaving 13 bases between them. The length of the CDR3 is 15 residues. Germline V gene sequence: CDR1 SGHNT, CDR2 YYREEE (reference sequence). Comment on this clone: Its antigen remains unknown.

The table came from immunoSEQ multiplex PCR; TCRdb's copy has only in-frame clones and leaves some out. The sample yields some 40,000 clones, around nine tenths seen once. The TCR comes from a human patient who received an intestinal transplant, so some T cells may come from the graft donor. The chain links TRBV5-4 to TRBJ2-2; TRBD2 is a possible D gene (5 bases). The sample was PBMCs, taken 524 days after transplant. In DNA form, the CDR3 reads TGTGCCAGCAGCCGATCCGCCGGGGACACCGGGGAGCTGTTTTTT. Translating gives CASSRSAGDTGELFF.